These 2 T cell receptor beta chains were all obtained from the same sample, sequenced in a study of post-analysis software for immune sequencing data. Study-level findings and limits: Controls showed lower frequencies than patients for roughly five TRBV segments, and TRBV5-6, TRBV5-1 and TRBV20-1 were among these.

Their antigens are not known. Unique molecular identifiers tagged the TCR beta cDNA libraries. TCRdb reprocessed the PCR reads via MiXCR and lists one record per CDR3 protein. The table has roughly 800,000 distinct CDR3 sequences, just over 45% seen once. The specimen was blood. The receptors derive from a girl aged 10-17 years with multiple sclerosis.

This rearrangement joins TRBV7-2 to TRBJ1-4; TRBD1 matches at 8 bases. The CDR3 runs 15 residues. The germline CDR1 and CDR2 sequences are SGHTA and FQGNSA. Losses at the gene ends were 5 bases for V and 7 bases for J; bases not matched to a gene: 9. For the CDR3, the DNA is TGTGCCAGCAGCCAATCCAGGGGGCGGTCTGAAAAACTGTTTTTT. This translates into CASSQSRGRSEKLFF.

The V and J genes are TRBV29-1 and TRBJ2-5; 8 bases are shared with TRBD2. The CDR3 loop spans 16 amino acids. The J segment lost 2 bases and the V segment lost 5 bases, leaving 13 bases of the junction unmatched. Germline V lookup: CDR1 SQVTM, CDR2 ANQGSEA. This chain's CDR3 is CSVPGLAGGSQETQYF. Here the CDR3 DNA reads TGCAGCGTTCCGGGACTGGCGGGAGGCTCACAAGAGACCCAGTACTTC.